The rows below give T cell receptor beta chains drawn from one sample of a study of OX40 agonist ivuxolimab in advanced cancers. Generated by immunoSEQ multiplex PCR, the TCRdb table keeps only in-frame clones and is missing some. The table records 70,000 to 80,000 clones, over 90% of them present only once. The source material was CD4+ or CD8+ T cells sorted from blood, sampled in a trial of the OX40 agonist ivuxolimab. The receptors stem from an adult with an advanced solid tumor such as melanoma, head and neck, liver or kidney cancer. Both conserved end residues are part of each CDR3. Expanded clones get a size class; other rows say once, few or many, or leave the size out.

clone size	V gene	J gene	CDR3 length	CDR3 protein
.	TRBV7-9	TRBJ2-3	12	CASSPNKGTQYF
.	TRBV19	TRBJ2-4	15	CASSIGPGASDIQYF
once	TRBV27	TRBJ1-1	14	CASSLRRGNTEAFF
once	TRBV6-1	TRBJ2-6	18	CASSEALNASPGANVLTF
.	TRBV28	TRBJ1-5	15	CASRPWGQQNQPQHF
.	TRBV25-1	TRBJ2-5	14	CASSEWGAQETQYF
medium-sized	TRBV4-1	TRBJ1-2	13	CASSQSLGNGYTF
once	TRBV27	TRBJ1-1	13	CASSLSLNTEAFF
.	TRBV14	TRBJ1-3	17	CASSHLPREFFGNTIYF
few	TRBV13	TRBJ2-7	13	CASSLGDRYEQYF
.	TRBV5-5	TRBJ2-7	11	CASSSPYEQYF
.	TRBV5-5	TRBJ2-7	17	CASTNPITSGDSYEQYF
.	TRBV29-1	TRBJ2-2	12	CSVGVNTGELFF
.	TRBV28	TRBJ1-6	16	CASRPDRGREYSPLHF
.	TRBV4-1	TRBJ1-2	13	CASSQEKGGGYTF
.	TRBV5-1	TRBJ1-1	15	CASSSEDRERVEAFF
.	TRBV7-8	TRBJ2-1	15	CASSPRTGLFNEQFF
.	TRBV15	TRBJ2-7	16	CATSIGPWTEAYEQYF
.	TRBV9	TRBJ1-1	12	CASSAEGVEAFF
.	TRBV27	TRBJ2-2	14	CASSPNRNTGELFF
.	TRBV11-2	TRBJ2-4	12	CASSLAGIFQYF
.	TRBV7-8	TRBJ1-5	16	CASSPRGGDFNQPQHF
.	TRBV11-2	TRBJ2-7	15	CASSTSPGHSYEQYF
.	TRBV7-6	TRBJ2-7	15	CASSGPSGPAYEQYF
.	TRBV5-1	TRBJ2-3	15	CASSLDTLVQDTQYF
.	TRBV9	TRBJ2-6	15	CASAGPHSGANVLTF
.	TRBV7-8	TRBJ1-2	15	CASSLGTRGGYGYTF
.	TRBV6-1	TRBJ1-6	15	CASSDEGGEWSPLHF
.	TRBV7-2	TRBJ2-1	15	CASSLGTTSYNEQFF
once	TRBV9	TRBJ1-1	12	CASSVQGREAFF
.	TRBV4-2	TRBJ2-1	14	CASSLRGSVNEQFF
.	TRBV13	TRBJ1-1	16	CASPERGFDRNTEAFF
.	TRBV27	TRBJ2-7	13	CASSPGRMGEQYF
.	TRBV4-2	TRBJ2-2	14	CASSQDGLAGELFF
.	TRBV4-1	TRBJ1-4	14	CASSQDRVQEKLFF
.	TRBV7-9	TRBJ1-4	16	CASSFPGVERGEKLFF
.	TRBV15	TRBJ2-7	15	CATSTGQGLQYEQYF